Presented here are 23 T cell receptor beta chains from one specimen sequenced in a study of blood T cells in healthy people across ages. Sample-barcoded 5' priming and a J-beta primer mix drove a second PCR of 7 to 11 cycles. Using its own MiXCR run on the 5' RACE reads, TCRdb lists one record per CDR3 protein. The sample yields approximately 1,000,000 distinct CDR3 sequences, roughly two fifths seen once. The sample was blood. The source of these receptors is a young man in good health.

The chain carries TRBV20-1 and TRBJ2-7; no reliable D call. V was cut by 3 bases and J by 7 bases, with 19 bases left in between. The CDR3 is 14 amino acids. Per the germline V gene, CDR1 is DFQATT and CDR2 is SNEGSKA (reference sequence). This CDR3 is CSASLHSLGTEQYF. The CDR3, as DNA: TGCAGTGCTAGTCTCCACTCGTTAGGAACGGAGCAGTACTTC.

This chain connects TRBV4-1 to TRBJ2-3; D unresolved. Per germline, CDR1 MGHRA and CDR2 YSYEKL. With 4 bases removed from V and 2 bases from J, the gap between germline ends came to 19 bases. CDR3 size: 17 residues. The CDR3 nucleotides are TGCGCCAGCAGCCTGACACCGGGTGCTACCCACACAGATACGCAGTATTTT. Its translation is CASSLTPGATHTDTQYF.

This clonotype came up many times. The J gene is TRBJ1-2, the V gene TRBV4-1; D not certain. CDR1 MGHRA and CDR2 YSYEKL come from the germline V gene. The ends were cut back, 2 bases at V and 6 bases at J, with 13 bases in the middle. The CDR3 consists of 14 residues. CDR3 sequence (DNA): TGCGCCAGCAGCCAAACCGGGAGCTATGATGGCTACACCTTC. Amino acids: CASSQTGSYDGYTF.

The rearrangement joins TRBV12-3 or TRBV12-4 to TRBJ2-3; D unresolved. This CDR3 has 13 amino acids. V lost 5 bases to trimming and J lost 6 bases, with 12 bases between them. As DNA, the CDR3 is TGTGCCAGCAGTGTAGGCCCCGGCGATACGCAGTATTTT. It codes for CASSVGPGDTQYF.

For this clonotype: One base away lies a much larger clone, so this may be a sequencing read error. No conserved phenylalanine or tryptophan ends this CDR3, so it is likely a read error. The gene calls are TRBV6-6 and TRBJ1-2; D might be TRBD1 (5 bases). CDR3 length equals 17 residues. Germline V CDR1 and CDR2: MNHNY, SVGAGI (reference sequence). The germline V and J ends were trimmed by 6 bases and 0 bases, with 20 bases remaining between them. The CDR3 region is CASRAGTSAAPNYGYTI. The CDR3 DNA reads TGTGCCAGCAGAGCGGGGACGTCCGCTGCCCCTAACTATGGCTACACCATC.

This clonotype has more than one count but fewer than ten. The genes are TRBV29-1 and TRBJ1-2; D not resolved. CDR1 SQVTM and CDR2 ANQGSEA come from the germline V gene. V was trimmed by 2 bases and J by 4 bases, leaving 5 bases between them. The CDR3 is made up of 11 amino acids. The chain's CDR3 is CSVEPSYGYTF. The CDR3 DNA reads TGCAGCGTTGAACCCAGCTATGGCTACACCTTC.

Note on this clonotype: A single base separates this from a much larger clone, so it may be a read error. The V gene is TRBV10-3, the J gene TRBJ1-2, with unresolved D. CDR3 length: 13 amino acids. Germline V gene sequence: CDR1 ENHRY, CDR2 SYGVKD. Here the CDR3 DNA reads TGTGCCATCAGTGATTCGTCGGGCTATGGCTGCACCTTC. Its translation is CAISDSSGYGCTF.

CDR3 in DNA: TGTGCCAGTAGCTCGGGGGACAACTATGGCTACACCTTC. It encodes CASSSGDNYGYTF. The V and J genes are TRBV19 and TRBJ1-2, with D possibly matching TRBD1 (5 bases). The CDR3 runs to 13 residues. Trimming pared 6 bases from V and 2 bases from J, leaving 10 bases between. The germline CDR1 and CDR2 sequences are LNHDA and SQIVND (reference sequence). Using reference TRBV19 and TRBJ1-2 for the parts outside the CDR3, the full variable domain is DGGITQSPKYLFRKEGQNVTLSCEQNLNHDAMYWYRQDPGQGLRLIYYSQIVNDFQKGDIAEGYSVSREKKESFPLTVTSAQKNPTAFYLCASSSGDNYGYTFGSGTRLTVV.

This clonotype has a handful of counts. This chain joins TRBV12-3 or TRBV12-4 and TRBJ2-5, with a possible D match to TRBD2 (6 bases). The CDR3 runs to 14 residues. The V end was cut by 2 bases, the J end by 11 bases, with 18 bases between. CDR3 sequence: CASSLRGAGSEQYF. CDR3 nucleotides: TGTGCCAGCAGTTTAAGAGGGGCGGGGAGTGAGCAGTACTTC.

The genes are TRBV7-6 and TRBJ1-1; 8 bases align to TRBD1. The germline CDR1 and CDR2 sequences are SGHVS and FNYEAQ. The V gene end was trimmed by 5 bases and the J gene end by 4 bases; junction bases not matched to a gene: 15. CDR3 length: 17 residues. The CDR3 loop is CASSPRDRGPRGTEAFF. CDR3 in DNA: TGTGCCAGCAGCCCACGTGACAGGGGCCCGCGGGGCACTGAAGCTTTCTTT.

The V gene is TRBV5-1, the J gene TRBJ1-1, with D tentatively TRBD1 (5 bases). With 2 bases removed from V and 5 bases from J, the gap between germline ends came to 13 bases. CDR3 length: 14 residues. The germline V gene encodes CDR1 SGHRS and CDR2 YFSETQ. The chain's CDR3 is CASSLKGMGTEAFF. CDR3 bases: TGCGCCAGCAGCTTAAAGGGGATGGGGACTGAAGCTTTCTTT.

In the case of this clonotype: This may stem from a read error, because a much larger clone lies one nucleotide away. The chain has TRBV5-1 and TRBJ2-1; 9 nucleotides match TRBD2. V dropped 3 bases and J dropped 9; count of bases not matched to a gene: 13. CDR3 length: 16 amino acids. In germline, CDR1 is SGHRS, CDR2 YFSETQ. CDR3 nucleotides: TGCGCCAGCAGCTCCTCCGAAGCGGGGGGCACCAGTGAGCAGTTCTTC. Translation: CASSSSEAGGTSEQFF.

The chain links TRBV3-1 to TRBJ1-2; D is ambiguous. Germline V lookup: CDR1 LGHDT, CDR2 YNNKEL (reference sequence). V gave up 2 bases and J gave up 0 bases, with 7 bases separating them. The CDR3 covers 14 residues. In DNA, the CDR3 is TGTGCCAGCAGCCAAACATCACCTAACTATGGCTACACCTTC. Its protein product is CASSQTSPNYGYTF. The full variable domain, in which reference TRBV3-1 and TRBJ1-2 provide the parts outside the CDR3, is DTAVSQTPKYLVTQMGNDKSIKCEQNLGHDTMYWYKQDSKKFLKIMFSYNNKELIINETVPNRFSPKSPDKAHLNLHINSLELGDSAVYFCASSQTSPNYGYTFGSGTRLTVV.

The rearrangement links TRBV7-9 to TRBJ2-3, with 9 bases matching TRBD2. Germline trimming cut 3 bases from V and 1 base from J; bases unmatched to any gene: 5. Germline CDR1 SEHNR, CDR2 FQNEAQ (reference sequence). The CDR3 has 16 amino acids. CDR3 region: CASSLGSGGCTDTQYF. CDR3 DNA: TGTGCCAGCAGCTTGGGTAGCGGGGGTTGCACAGATACGCAGTATTTT.

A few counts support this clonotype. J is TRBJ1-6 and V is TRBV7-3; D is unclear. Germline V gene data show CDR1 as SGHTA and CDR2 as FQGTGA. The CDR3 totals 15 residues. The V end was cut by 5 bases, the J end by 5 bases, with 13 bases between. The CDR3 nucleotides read TGTGCCAGCAGCCAAAACGGGATGGATAATTCACCCCTCCACTTT. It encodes CASSQNGMDNSPLHF.

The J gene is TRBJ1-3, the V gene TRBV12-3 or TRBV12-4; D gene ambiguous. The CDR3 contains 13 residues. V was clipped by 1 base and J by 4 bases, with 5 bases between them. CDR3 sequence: CASSLEEGNTIYF. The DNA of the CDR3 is TGTGCCAGCAGTTTAGAGGAGGGAAACACCATATATTTT.

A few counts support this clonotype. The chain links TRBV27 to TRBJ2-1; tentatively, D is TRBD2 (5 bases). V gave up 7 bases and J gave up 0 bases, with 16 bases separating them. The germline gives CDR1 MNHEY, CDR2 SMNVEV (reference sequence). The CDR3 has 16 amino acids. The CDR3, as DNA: TGTGCCAGCACCGCGAGGGCGGGTGACTCCTACAATGAGCAGTTCTTC. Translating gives CASTARAGDSYNEQFF.

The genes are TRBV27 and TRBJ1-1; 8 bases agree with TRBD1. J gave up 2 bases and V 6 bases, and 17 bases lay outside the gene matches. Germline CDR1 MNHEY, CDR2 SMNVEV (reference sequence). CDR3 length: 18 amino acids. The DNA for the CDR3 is TGTGCCAGCAGCCCTCCGTTGGGCCCAGGGGGCGGTAACACTGAAGCTTTCTTT. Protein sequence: CASSPPLGPGGGNTEAFF.

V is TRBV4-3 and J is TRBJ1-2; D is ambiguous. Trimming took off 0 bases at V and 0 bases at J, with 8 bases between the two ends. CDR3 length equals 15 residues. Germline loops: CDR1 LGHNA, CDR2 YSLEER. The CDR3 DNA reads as TGCGCCAGCAGCCAAGAATGGCGGTCTAACTATGGCTACACCTTC. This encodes CASSQEWRSNYGYTF.

The CDR3 loop reads CASSPLGRTSGGTTDTQYF. CDR3 DNA sequence: TGTGCCAGCAGTCCGTTAGGCAGGACTAGCGGGGGAACCACAGATACGCAGTATTTT. V gene TRBV12-3 or TRBV12-4 combines with J gene TRBJ2-3; the match to TRBD2 covers 13 bases. Losses at the gene ends were 5 bases for V and 2 bases for J; bases not matched to a gene: 13. CDR3 length: 19 amino acids.

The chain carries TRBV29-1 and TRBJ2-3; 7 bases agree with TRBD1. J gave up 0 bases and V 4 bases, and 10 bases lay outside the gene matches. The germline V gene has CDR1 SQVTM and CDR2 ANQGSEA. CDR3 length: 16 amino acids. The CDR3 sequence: CSVGYRDSPSTDTQYF. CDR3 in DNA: TGCAGCGTTGGATATCGGGACAGTCCCAGCACAGATACGCAGTATTTT.

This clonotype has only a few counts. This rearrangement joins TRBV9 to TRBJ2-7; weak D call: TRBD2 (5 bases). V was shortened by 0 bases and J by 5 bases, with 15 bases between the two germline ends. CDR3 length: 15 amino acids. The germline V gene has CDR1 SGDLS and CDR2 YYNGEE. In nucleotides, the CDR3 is TGTGCCAGCAGCGTAGGACACACCCTGGGAGACGAGCAGTACTTC. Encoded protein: CASSVGHTLGDEQYF. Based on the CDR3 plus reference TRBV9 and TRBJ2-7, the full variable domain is DSGVTQTPKHLITATGQRVTLRCSPRSGDLSVYWYQQSLDQGLQFLIQYYNGEERAKGNILERFSAQQFPDLHSELNLSSLELGDSALYFCASSVGHTLGDEQYFGPGTRLTVT.

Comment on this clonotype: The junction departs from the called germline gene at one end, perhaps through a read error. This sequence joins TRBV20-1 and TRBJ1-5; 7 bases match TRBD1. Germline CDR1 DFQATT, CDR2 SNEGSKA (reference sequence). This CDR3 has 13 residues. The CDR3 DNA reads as TGCAGTGCTCGACAGGGTAACAATCAGCTCCAGCATTTT. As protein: CSARQGNNQLQHF.